The next 12 T cell receptor beta chains were all read from a single sample in a study of blood T cell repertoires in COVID-19. Generated by immunoSEQ multiplex PCR, the TCRdb table keeps only in-frame clones and is missing some. The sample consists of hundreds of thousands of clones, 70% to 90% of them appearing once. Sequencing input: PBMCs or T cells enriched from blood (not recorded which). The origin of the receptors is a woman younger than 30 with acute COVID-19.

On this clone: Within the sample, other DNA sequences also encode this same CDR3. This chain links TRBV7-2 with TRBJ2-3; 7 bases map to TRBD2. After removal of 3 bases from V and 1 base from J, the junction contained 4 bases not matched to a gene. The germline gives CDR1 SGHTA, CDR2 FQGNSA. The CDR3 is 15 residues long. The CDR3 protein is CASSFGSGGTDTQYF. Here the CDR3 DNA reads TGTGCCAGCAGCTTTGGAAGCGGGGGCACAGATACGCAGTATTTT. Based on the CDR3 plus reference TRBV7-2 and TRBJ2-3, the full variable domain is GAGVSQSPSNKVTEKGKDVELRCDPISGHTALYWYRQSLGQGLEFLIYFQGNSAPDKSGLPSDRFSAERTGGSVSTLTIQRTQQEDSAVYLCASSFGSGGTDTQYFGPGTRLTVL.

The rearrangement uses TRBV15 and TRBJ2-5; D possibly corresponds to TRBD2 (6 bases). Trimming removed 1 base at V and 0 bases at J, with 15 bases between. Germline CDR1 LNHNV, CDR2 YYDKDF (reference sequence). The CDR3 totals 17 residues. This CDR3 is CATSRVVEGLNQETQYF. DNA of the CDR3: TGTGCCACCAGCAGAGTGGTGGAGGGCCTCAACCAAGAGACCCAGTACTTC. Full variable domain (missing parts from reference TRBV15 and TRBJ2-5): DAMVIQNPRYQVTQFGKPVTLSCSQTLNHNVMYWYQQKSSQAPKLLFHYYDKDFNNEADTPDNFQSRRPNTSFCFLDIRSPGLGDTAMYLCATSRVVEGLNQETQYFGPGTRLLVL.

This clone was recorded only once. The genes are TRBV5-1 and TRBJ2-1, with 7 bases fitting TRBD2. After removal of 0 bases from V and 0 bases from J, the junction contained 3 bases not matched to a gene. Germline assignment: CDR1 SGHRS and CDR2 YFSETQ. There are 16 residues in the CDR3. The CDR3 DNA reads as TGCGCCAGCAGCTTGGCGACTAGCATCTCCTACAATGAGCAGTTCTTC. Amino acids: CASSLATSISYNEQFF. The variable domain in full, with the rest retrieved from reference TRBV5-1 and TRBJ2-1, is KAGVTQTPRYLIKTRGQQVTLSCSPISGHRSVSWYQQTPGQGLQFLFEYFSETQRNKGNFPGRFSGRQFSNSRSEMNVSTLELGDSALYLCASSLATSISYNEQFFGPGTRLTVL.

V is TRBV2 and J is TRBJ1-3; D not certain. Germline assignment: CDR1 SNHLY and CDR2 FYNNEI. Trimming shortened V by 9 bases and J by 0 bases, and 3 bases separated the two germline ends. This CDR3 is built from 11 residues. The CDR3 sequence is CARASGNTIYF. The DNA for the CDR3 is TGTGCCAGGGCCTCTGGAAACACCATATATTTT.

This sequence joins TRBV5-6 and TRBJ1-2; D may be TRBD1 (6 bases). Trimming removed 2 bases at V and 2 bases at J, with 16 bases between. The CDR3 runs 16 residues. Germline V CDR1 and CDR2: SGHDT, YYEEEE. The CDR3 protein is CASSFVPGTLNYGYTF. In nucleotides, the CDR3 is TGTGCCAGCAGCTTCGTACCAGGGACATTAAACTATGGCTACACCTTC. The full variable domain, its missing parts supplied by reference TRBV5-6 and TRBJ1-2, is DAGVTQSPTHLIKTRGQQVTLRCSPKSGHDTVSWYQQALGQGPQFIFQYYEEEERQRGNFPDRFSGHQFPNYSSELNVNALLLGDSALYLCASSFVPGTLNYGYTFGSGTRLTVV.

The gene calls are TRBV4-3 and TRBJ2-3; 8 nucleotides match TRBD2. This CDR3 comprises 16 residues. Germline lookup yields CDR1 LGHNA and CDR2 YSLEER. V lost 3 bases, J lost 2 bases, and 7 bases stayed unmatched. The CDR3 here is CASSQVSGRATDTQYF. CDR3 sequence (DNA): TGCGCCAGCAGCCAGGTCAGCGGGAGAGCCACAGATACGCAGTATTTT.

The rearrangement links TRBV3-1 (or the pseudogene TRBV3-2) to TRBJ1-3; D remains unclear. Germline V gene lookup returns CDR1 LGHDT and CDR2 YNNKEL (reference sequence). CDR3 size: 15 residues. V lost 3 bases and J 1 base, leaving 10 bases between the germline ends. This CDR3 reads CASSHPAVSGNTIYF. The CDR3 DNA reads TGTGCCAGCAGCCACCCGGCGGTTTCTGGAAACACCATATATTTT.

The rearrangement links TRBV19 to TRBJ2-1; possibly TRBD1 for D (6 bases). V dropped 9 bases and J dropped 2 bases, with 11 bases sitting between them. The CDR3 is 13 amino acids. Germline V gives CDR1 LNHDA, CDR2 SQIVND (reference sequence). The CDR3 region is CASRGIAYNEQFF. The CDR3 nucleotides read TGTGCCAGCAGGGGAATTGCCTACAATGAGCAGTTCTTC.

The J gene is TRBJ2-7, the V gene TRBV7-9; D possibly corresponds to TRBD1 (6 bases). Germline loops: CDR1 SEHNR, CDR2 FQNEAQ (reference sequence). This CDR3 has 16 amino acids. V lost 0 bases to trimming and J lost 6 bases, with 18 bases between them. The CDR3 DNA reads TGTGCCAGCAGCTTAGCCAGGGACAAACGAGGGCTCGAGCAGTACTTC. Amino acid sequence: CASSLARDKRGLEQYF.

V gene TRBV3-1 (or the pseudogene TRBV3-2) combines with J gene TRBJ1-2; TRBD1 agrees at 9 bases. The length of the CDR3 is 14 residues. The germline gives CDR1 LGHDT, CDR2 YNNKEL (reference sequence). The V segment lost 3 bases and the J segment 7 bases; nucleotides outside the gene matches: 6. The CDR3 reads CASSHYGTGFGYTF. The DNA for the CDR3 is TGTGCCAGCAGCCATTACGGGACAGGGTTTGGCTACACCTTC.

This clone was found a few times. The chain joins TRBV5-1 to TRBJ1-2; TRBD1 matches 10 bases. Germline CDR1 reads SGHRS; CDR2 reads YFSETQ. The CDR3 runs 13 residues. With V trimmed by 0 bases and J by 10 bases, 3 bases remained unmatched. This chain's CDR3 is CASSLEGQGYYTF. As DNA, the CDR3 is TGCGCCAGCAGCTTGGAGGGACAGGGGTACTACACCTTC.

The DNA for the CDR3 is TGTGCCAGCACCCCAGGGGCTAGCGGGATGAATGAGCAGTTCTTC. Protein sequence: CASTPGASGMNEQFF. V and J are TRBV3-1 (or the pseudogene TRBV3-2) and TRBJ2-1; 9 bases map to TRBD2. Looked up from germline, CDR1 is LGHDT and CDR2 is YNNKEL (reference sequence). V dropped 7 bases and J dropped 7; count of bases not matched to a gene: 11. There are 15 residues in the CDR3.